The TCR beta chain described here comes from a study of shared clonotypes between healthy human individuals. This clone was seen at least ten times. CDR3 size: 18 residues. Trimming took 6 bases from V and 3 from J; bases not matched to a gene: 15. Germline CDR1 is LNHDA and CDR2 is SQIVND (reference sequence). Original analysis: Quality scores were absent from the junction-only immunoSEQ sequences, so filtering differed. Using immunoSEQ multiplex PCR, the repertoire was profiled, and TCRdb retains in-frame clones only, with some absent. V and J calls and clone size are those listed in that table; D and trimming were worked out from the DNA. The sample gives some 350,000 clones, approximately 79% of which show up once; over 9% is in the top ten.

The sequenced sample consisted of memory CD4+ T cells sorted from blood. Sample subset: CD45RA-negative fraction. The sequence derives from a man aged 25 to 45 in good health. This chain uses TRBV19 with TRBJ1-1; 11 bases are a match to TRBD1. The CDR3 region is CASRILGQGVGRDTEAFF. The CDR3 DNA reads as TGTGCCAGTAGGATCCTGGGACAGGGGGTAGGCCGGGACACTGAAGCTTTCTTT.